Listed below are T cell receptor beta chains from one sample, sequenced in a study of blood T cell repertoires in COVID-19. Data came from immunoSEQ multiplex PCR; TCRdb stores just in-frame clones and leaves some out. The data contain 45,000 to 55,000 clones, over 65% of them singletons. Sequencing was performed on peripheral blood. All receptors come from a woman between 65 and 79 years old with acute or convalescent COVID-19. Each CDR3 is given with its conserved first and last residue. D genes are given only for firm matches. Where a row states a size, it is once, few, many or the class of an expanded clone; other rows omit it.

NA | NA | TRBJ1-2 | TRBV3-1/TRBV3-2 | TGTGCCAGCAGCCAAGGGTTCGAGGGCTACACCTTC | CASSQGFEGYTF
NA | TRBD1 | TRBJ2-2 | TRBV11-3 | TGTGCCAGCAGCCCTGGGACAGGGCGGAACACCGGGGAGCTGTTTTTT | CASSPGTGRNTGELFF
few | TRBD1 | TRBJ2-3 | TRBV6-6 | TGTGCCAGCAGTTACGCGGGGACAGGAGGGTATTTT | CASSYAGTGGYF
NA | NA | TRBJ1-2 | TRBV19 | TGTGCCAGTAGTATATCCAGCAGGGTCGGGTATGGCTACACCTTC | CASSISSRVGYGYTF
NA | NA | TRBJ2-2 | TRBV7-3 | TGTGCCAGCAGCTTAAGCCATACAGGGGAGCTGTTTTTT | CASSLSHTGELFF
NA | TRBD1 | TRBJ1-3 | TRBV6-1 | TGTGCCAGCAGTGACCCGGGACAGGGGGGAGGAAACACCATATATTTT | CASSDPGQGGGNTIYF
NA | NA | TRBJ2-3 | TRBV10-1 | TGCGCCAGCAGTGTAGCGTTAACAGATACGCAGTATTTT | CASSVALTDTQYF
NA | NA | TRBJ1-2 | TRBV5-6 | TGTGCCAGTTCGCCACTCCAGCGAGGGCAATGGTATGGCTACACCTTC | CASSPLQRGQWYGYTF
NA | TRBD1 | TRBJ2-7 | TRBV10-3 | TGTGCCATCAGTGGGACAGGTGCCTACGAGCAGTACTTC | CAISGTGAYEQYF
NA | NA | TRBJ1-5 | TRBV7-9 | TGTGCCAGCAGCTTCGGGACGGGGGGGGAACAGCCCCAGCATTTT | CASSFGTGGEQPQHF
NA | NA | TRBJ1-5 | TRBV4-1 | TGCGCCAGCAGCCAAGACGACAGGCGAGGTCAGCCCCAGCATTTT | CASSQDDRRGQPQHF
NA | NA | TRBJ2-5 | TRBV6-5 | TGTGCCAGCAAAGAAACGGGGGAGACCCAGTACTTC | CASKETGETQYF
NA | NA | TRBJ1-2 | TRBV29-1 | TGCAGCGTCGACAGCTATGGCTACACCTTC | CSVDSYGYTF
NA | TRBD2 | TRBJ2-1 | TRBV11-1 | TGTGCCAGCAGCCCCCTAGCGGGAGGCGCCTACAATGAGCAGTTCTTC | CASSPLAGGAYNEQFF
NA | TRBD1 | TRBJ2-7 | TRBV5-5 | TGTGCCAGCAGCCGCGCGGGACAGGGTGGGAGCGAGCAGTACTTC | CASSRAGQGGSEQYF
few | NA | TRBJ1-6 | TRBV12-3/TRBV12-4 | TGTGCCAGCAGTTTTTTCGGGGATTCACCCCTCCACTTT | CASSFFGDSPLHF
once | TRBD1 | TRBJ2-7 | TRBV18 | TGTGCCAGCTCACCGACAGGGTACTACGAGCAGTACTTC | CASSPTGYYEQYF
NA | TRBD1 | TRBJ1-2 | TRBV27 | TGTGCCAGCAGTACCGGCCTACAGGGGAACTATGGCTACACCTTC | CASSTGLQGNYGYTF
NA | NA | TRBJ2-2 | TRBV4-2 | TGTGCCAGCAGCCAACTGGTAGCGTCCGGGGCCGGGGAGCTGTTTTTT | CASSQLVASGAGELFF
NA | NA | TRBJ2-7 | TRBV6-5 | TGTGCCAGCAGTTCAGACAGGACTCGCGAGCAGTACTTC | CASSSDRTREQYF
once | NA | TRBJ2-1 | TRBV24-1 | TGTGCCACCAGTGATGCGGACATAGGGGCCGGGGAGGCTTACAATGAGCAGTTCTTC | CATSDADIGAGEAYNEQFF
NA | NA | TRBJ2-3 | TRBV5-1 | TGCGCCAGCAGCTTGACGGGGTACACAGATACGCAGTATTTT | CASSLTGYTDTQYF
NA | NA | TRBJ1-1 | TRBV5-4 | TGTGCCAGCAGCTTCCTAAACTTGAACACTGAAGCTTTCTTT | CASSFLNLNTEAFF
NA | NA | TRBJ1-6 | TRBV6-6 | TGTGCCAGCAGCCGGGGAGAGGGAAATAATTCACCCCTCCACTTT | CASSRGEGNNSPLHF
NA | TRBD2 | TRBJ2-7 | TRBV6-2/TRBV6-3 | TGTGCCAGCAGTGAGCGGGAGGAGTTCGGAGAGCAGTACTTC | CASSEREEFGEQYF
NA | NA | TRBJ1-6 | TRBV3-1/TRBV3-2 | TGTGCCAGCAGCCAAGTTCGGGGTAGTAGTTCACCCCTCCACTTT | CASSQVRGSSSPLHF
NA | NA | TRBJ1-1 | TRBV11-1 | TGTGCCAGCAGCTCCCGAGGGCAAACCCATGAAGCTTTCTTT | CASSSRGQTHEAFF
few | NA | TRBJ1-5 | TRBV30 | TGTGCCTGGAGTAGGAGTCGGGGGAGTCAGCCCCAGCATTTT | CAWSRSRGSQPQHF
NA | TRBD2 | TRBJ2-7 | TRBV28 | TGTGCCAGCAGTTTATATAATCCAGCGGGAGGAGGCGAGCAGTACTTC | CASSLYNPAGGGEQYF
NA | TRBD2 | TRBJ2-7 | TRBV3-1/TRBV3-2 | TGTGCCAGCAGCCAAGATGAGGGCGGGGGGGCCTCCTACGAGCAGTACTTC | CASSQDEGGGASYEQYF
few | TRBD1 | TRBJ1-2 | TRBV24-1 | TGTGCCACCAGTGATTTAAGGGACAGGAATGGCTACACCTTC | CATSDLRDRNGYTF
NA | TRBD1 | TRBJ2-2 | TRBV10-3 | TGTGCCATCAGCGATAAGGGACAGGGCACCGGGGAGCTGTTTTTT | CAISDKGQGTGELFF
NA | NA | TRBJ2-7 | TRBV7-9 | TGTGCCAGCAGTTTAGATCAGGGGTACTACGAGCAGTACTTC | CASSLDQGYYEQYF
NA | TRBD1 | TRBJ2-5 | TRBV9 | TGTGCCAGCAGCCAAACTCCGGGACAGGGAGGTGAGACCCAGTACTTC | CASSQTPGQGGETQYF
many | TRBD2 | TRBJ2-5 | TRBV15 | TGTGCCACCAGCAGATCCCGGGGGGACCTTGGGGAGACCCAGTACTTC | CATSRSRGDLGETQYF
NA | NA | TRBJ2-7 | TRBV10-3 | TGTGCCGCCACGACAGGCGACGAGCAGTACTTC | CAATTGDEQYF
NA | NA | TRBJ2-1 | TRBV7-9 | TGTGCCAGCAGCTCAATGGGAGACAATGAGCAGTTCTTC | CASSSMGDNEQFF
many | TRBD2 | TRBJ2-7 | TRBV15 | TGTGCCACCAGCACGCGAGCGGGACTCTACGAGCAGTACTTC | CATSTRAGLYEQYF
NA | NA | TRBJ1-1 | TRBV12-3/TRBV12-4 | TGTGCCAGCAGTCCTAGACCCCAATACACGGCTTTCTTT | CASSPRPQYTAFF
NA | TRBD1 | TRBJ2-2 | TRBV19 | TGTGCCAGTAGTAATTCCGGGACAGCGTCCGGGGAGCTGTTTTTT | CASSNSGTASGELFF
few | NA | TRBJ2-6 | TRBV6-2/TRBV6-3 | TGTGCCAGCAGCGGAGTCGTTGGGGCCAACGTCCTGACTTTC | CASSGVVGANVLTF
NA | NA | TRBJ2-7 | TRBV28 | TGTGCCAGCAGTTGGTCCCTAGCTGAGAGCTCCTACGAGCAGTACTTC | CASSWSLAESSYEQYF
NA | TRBD1 | TRBJ2-6 | TRBV5-1 | TGCGCCAGCAATACGGGACAGGGTGTAAGCTCTGGGGCCAACGTCCTGACTTTC | CASNTGQGVSSGANVLTF
NA | TRBD1 | TRBJ2-7 | TRBV6-5 | TGTGCCAGCAAACAACAGGGGCCCTCTTCCGAGCAGTACTTC | CASKQQGPSSEQYF
once | TRBD2 | TRBJ2-1 | TRBV19 | TGTGCCAGTAGTATGGGAGGGCCGGGCTCCTACAATGAGCAGTTCTTC | CASSMGGPGSYNEQFF